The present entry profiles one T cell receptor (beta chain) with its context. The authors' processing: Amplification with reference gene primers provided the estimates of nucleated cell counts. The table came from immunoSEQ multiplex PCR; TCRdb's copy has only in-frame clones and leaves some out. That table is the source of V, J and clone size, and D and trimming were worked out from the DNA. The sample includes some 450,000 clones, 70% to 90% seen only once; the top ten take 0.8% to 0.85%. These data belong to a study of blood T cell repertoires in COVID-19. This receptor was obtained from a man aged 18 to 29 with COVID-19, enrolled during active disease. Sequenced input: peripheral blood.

The CDR3, as DNA: TGTGCCAGCAGCCAAGACGGAGCTCTCCCCATATATTTT. This translates into CASSQDGALPIYF. This chain connects TRBV3-1 (or the pseudogene TRBV3-2) to TRBJ1-3; D is ambiguous. The CDR3 loop spans 13 amino acids. The ends were cut back, 0 bases at V and 11 bases at J, with 11 bases in the middle. Germline V gene data show CDR1 as LGHDT and CDR2 as YNNKEL (reference sequence).